This T cell receptor (beta chain) was found in a study of blood T cell repertoires in COVID-19 (dated by TCRdb to about 2020). About the study as a whole: The collaborator samples originated in the United States, Italy and Spain and spanned the acute and convalescent phases of COVID-19. The material from the prospective study consisted of cDNA or gDNA derived from T cells, B-cell-depleted T cells, or PBMCs. Deeply sampled blood TCRbeta repertoires from subjects exposed to, actively infected with, or recovered from COVID-19 were included in the dataset. The repertoires were released in a freely available public database meant as a resource for research on the immune response to SARS-CoV-2. Samples came from the ongoing ImmuneRACE study (first 160 participants) plus 1,254 subjects from 6 global collaborators. A de-identified subject ID, COVID-19 status, age in years and sex were almost always included in the sample metadata. Where available, HLA class I and class II types were taken from metadata supplied by the sample provider and were not determined by assay-based typing.

Concerning this clone itself: The target of this receptor is not known. One base away there is no much larger clone; base qualities are not given.

Whole blood was collected in K2EDTA tubes by collaborating institutions according to the institutions' own protocols. For TCRbeta analysis, collaborators shipped samples as frozen whole blood, isolated PBMCs, or DNA extracted from either of those sample types. Paper-wide results and their limitations: The quantity of clinical and demographic metadata differed by source and by participant and was supplied without curation.

Taken from the germline V gene (reference sequence), the CDR1 and CDR2 loops are MNHNY and SVGAGI. Reading from cysteine to phenylalanine, the CDR3 counts 14 amino acids. The CDR3 DNA has 42 bases and is translated from base 1. From V the trimming removes 0 bases and from J it removes 10 bases, while the gene matches leave 8 bases of the junction unaccounted for. The immunoSEQ Assay, a bias-controlled multiplex PCR, was used to amplify TCRbeta CDR3 regions from genomic DNA. The paper's processing steps were these. Nucleated cell counts per sample were estimated from amplification of reference gene primers within the assay. To quantify the absolute abundance of each unique TCRbeta CDR3 rearrangement, sequence reads were collapsed and filtered. For each sample, productive Simpson clonality was calculated by taking the square root of Simpson's diversity index across productive rearrangements. TCRdb holds this immuneACCESS table with in-frame rearrangements only. Some clones are missing; in checked studies, unresolved V genes explain under half, and the rest has no known cause. Clonal size and the V and J genes are those of that table, whereas D and trimming came from the DNA. The sample table holds 90,000 or so clones, of which 55% to 75% were seen once. The ten largest clonotypes hold approximately 15% of the sample.

The sample comprised peripheral blood. The receptor was derived from an elderly woman with acute or convalescent COVID-19. Recombination connected TRBV6-6 to TRBJ1-1, and 7 junctional nucleotides match TRBD1. The DNA is TGTGCCAGCAGTTACTCAGGGACAGACTTTAGAGCTTTCTTT. Its protein reads: CASSYSGTDFRAFF.